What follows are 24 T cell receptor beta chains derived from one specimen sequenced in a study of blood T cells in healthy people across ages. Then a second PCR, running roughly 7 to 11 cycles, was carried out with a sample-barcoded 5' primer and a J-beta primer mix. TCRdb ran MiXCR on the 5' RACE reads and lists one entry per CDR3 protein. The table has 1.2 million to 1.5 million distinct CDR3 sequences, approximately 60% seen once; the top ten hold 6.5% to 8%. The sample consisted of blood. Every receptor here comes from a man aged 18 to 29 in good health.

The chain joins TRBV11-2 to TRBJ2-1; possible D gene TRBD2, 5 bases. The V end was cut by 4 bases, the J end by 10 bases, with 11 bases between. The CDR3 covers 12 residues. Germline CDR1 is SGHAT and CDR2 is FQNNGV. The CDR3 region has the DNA TGTGCCAGCAGCTATTACACGGGGGAGCAGTTCTTC. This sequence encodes CASSYYTGEQFF.

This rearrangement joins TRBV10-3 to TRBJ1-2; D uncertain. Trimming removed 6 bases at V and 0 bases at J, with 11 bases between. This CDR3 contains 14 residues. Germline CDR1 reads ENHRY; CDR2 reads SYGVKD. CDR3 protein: CAIRLPGTNYGYTF. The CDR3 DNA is TGTGCCATCAGGTTGCCGGGAACTAACTATGGCTACACCTTC.

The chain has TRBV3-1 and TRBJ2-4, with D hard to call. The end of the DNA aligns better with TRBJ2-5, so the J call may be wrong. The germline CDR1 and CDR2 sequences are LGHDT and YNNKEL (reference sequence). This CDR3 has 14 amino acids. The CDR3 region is CASSQDRAIGTQYF. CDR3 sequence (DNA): TGTGCCAGCAGCCAAGATAGGGCTATCGGGACCCAGTACTTC.

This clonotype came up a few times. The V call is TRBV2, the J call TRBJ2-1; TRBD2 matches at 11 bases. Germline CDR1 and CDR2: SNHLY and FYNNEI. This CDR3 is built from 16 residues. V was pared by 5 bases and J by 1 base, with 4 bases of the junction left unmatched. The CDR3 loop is CASSSTSGGSYNEQFF. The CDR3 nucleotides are TGTGCCAGCAGTTCCACTAGCGGGGGATCCTACAATGAGCAGTTCTTC.

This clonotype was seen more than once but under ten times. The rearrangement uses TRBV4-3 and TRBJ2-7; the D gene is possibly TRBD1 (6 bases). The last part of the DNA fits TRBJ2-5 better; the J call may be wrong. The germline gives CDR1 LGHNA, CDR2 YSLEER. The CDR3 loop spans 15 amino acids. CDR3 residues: CASSQDNQQGETQYF. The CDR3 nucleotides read TGCGCCAGCAGCCAAGATAATCAACAGGGAGAGACCCAGTACTTC.

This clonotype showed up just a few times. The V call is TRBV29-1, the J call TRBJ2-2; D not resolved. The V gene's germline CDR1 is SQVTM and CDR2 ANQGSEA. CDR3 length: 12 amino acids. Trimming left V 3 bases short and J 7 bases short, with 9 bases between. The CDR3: CSVEGWDGELFF. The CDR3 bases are TGCAGCGTTGAGGGTTGGGACGGGGAGCTGTTTTTT.

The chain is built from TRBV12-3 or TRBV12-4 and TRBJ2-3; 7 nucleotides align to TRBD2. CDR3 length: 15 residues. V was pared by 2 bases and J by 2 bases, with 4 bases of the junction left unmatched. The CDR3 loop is CASSLTAGDTDTQYF. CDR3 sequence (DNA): TGTGCCAGCAGTTTAACGGCGGGGGACACAGATACGCAGTATTTT.

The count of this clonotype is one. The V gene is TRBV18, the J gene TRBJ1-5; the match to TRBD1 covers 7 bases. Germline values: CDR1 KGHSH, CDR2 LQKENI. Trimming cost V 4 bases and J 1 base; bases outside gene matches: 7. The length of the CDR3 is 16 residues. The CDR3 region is CASSQMPGQSNQPQHF. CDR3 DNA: TGTGCCAGCTCACAGATGCCGGGACAGAGCAATCAGCCCCAGCATTTT.

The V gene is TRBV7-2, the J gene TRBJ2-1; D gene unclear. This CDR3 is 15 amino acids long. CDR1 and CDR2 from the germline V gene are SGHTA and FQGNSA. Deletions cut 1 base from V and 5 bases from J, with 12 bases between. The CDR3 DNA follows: TGTGCCAGCAGCTTAGGGCTCAATAACCACAATGAGCAGTTCTTC. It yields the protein CASSLGLNNHNEQFF.

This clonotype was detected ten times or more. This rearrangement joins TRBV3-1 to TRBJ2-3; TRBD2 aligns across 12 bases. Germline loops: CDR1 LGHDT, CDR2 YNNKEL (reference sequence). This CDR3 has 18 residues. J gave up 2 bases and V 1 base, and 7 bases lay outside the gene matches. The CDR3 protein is CASSQAPSGGAVTDTQYF. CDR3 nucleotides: TGTGCCAGCAGCCAAGCCCCTAGCGGGGGGGCCGTCACAGATACGCAGTATTTT.

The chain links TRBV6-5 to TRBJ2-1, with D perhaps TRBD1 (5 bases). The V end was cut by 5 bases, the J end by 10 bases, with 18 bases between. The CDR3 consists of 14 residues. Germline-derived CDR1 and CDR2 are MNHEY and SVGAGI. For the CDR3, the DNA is TGTGCCAGCAGTCCCTCCCCAGGGTTAGGGGAGCAGTTCTTC. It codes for CASSPSPGLGEQFF.

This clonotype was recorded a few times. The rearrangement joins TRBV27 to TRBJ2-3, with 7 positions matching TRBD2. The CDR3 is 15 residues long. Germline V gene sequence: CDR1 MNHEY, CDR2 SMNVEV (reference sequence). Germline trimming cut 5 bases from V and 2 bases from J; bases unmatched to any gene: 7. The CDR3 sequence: CASSLSGAPTDTQYF. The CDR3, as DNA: TGTGCCAGCAGTCTCAGCGGGGCCCCCACAGATACGCAGTATTTT.

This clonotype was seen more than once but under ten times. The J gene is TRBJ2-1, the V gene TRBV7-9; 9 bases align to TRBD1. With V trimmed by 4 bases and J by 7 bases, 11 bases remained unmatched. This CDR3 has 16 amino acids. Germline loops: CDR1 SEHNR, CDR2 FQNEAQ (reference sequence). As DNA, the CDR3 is TGTGCCAGCAGCTCCCTCACAGGGGGCGCAAATAATGAGCAGTTCTTC. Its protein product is CASSSLTGGANNEQFF. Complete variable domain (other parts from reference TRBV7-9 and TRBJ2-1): DTGVSQNPRHKITKRGQNVTFRCDPISEHNRLYWYRQTLGQGPEFLTYFQNEAQLEKSRLLSDRFSAERPKGSFSTLEIQRTEQGDSAMYLCASSSLTGGANNEQFFGPGTRLTVL.

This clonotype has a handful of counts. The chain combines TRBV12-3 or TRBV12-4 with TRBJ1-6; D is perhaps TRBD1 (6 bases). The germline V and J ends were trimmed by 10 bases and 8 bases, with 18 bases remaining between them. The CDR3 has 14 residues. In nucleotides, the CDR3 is TGTGCCACCAGCCTGGACAGAGTGGATTCACCCCTCCACTTT. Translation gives CATSLDRVDSPLHF.

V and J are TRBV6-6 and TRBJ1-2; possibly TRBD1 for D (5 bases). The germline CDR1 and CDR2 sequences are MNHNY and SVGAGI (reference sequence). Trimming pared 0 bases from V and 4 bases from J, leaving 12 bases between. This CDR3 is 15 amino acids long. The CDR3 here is CASSYSRQGPYGYTF. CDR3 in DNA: TGTGCCAGCAGTTACTCGAGGCAGGGACCCTATGGCTACACCTTC.

CDR3 amino acids: CAPRIVQERAKNIQYF. DNA of the CDR3: TGTGCCCCTCGGATAGTACAGGAAAGAGCCAAAAACATTCAGTACTTC. V is TRBV15 and J is TRBJ2-4, with D possibly matching TRBD1 (5 bases). This CDR3 has 16 amino acids. Germline CDR1 reads LNHNV; CDR2 reads YYDKDF (reference sequence). V dropped 11 bases and J dropped 0 bases, with 20 bases sitting between them.

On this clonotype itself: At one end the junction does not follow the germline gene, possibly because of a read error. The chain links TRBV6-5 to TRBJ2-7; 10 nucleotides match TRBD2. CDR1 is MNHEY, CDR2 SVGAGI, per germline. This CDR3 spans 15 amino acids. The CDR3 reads CASSNSLAGSYEQYF. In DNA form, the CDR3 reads TGTGCCAGCAGTAACTCACTAGCGGGATCCTACGAGCAGTACTTC.

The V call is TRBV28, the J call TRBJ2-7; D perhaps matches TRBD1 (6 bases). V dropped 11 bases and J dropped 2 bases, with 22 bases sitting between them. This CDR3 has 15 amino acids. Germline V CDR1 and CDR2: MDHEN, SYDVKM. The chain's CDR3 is CACIRVGAQPYEQYF. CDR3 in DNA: TGTGCCTGCATACGAGTGGGGGCCCAACCCTACGAGCAGTACTTC.

The CDR3 region has the DNA TGCAGTGCTAGAGATACAGGAGGACGGGGTAATGAAAAACTGTTTTTT. Translated, it gives CSARDTGGRGNEKLFF. The V and J genes are TRBV20-1 and TRBJ1-4, with TRBD1 as a possible D gene (5 bases). V was trimmed by 0 bases and J by 4 bases, leaving 15 bases between them. The CDR3 spans 16 residues. CDR1 and CDR2 from the germline V gene are DFQATT and SNEGSKA (reference sequence).

The CDR3 sequence is CASSGTGTGDETQYF. The CDR3 nucleotides are TGTGCCAGCAGTGGGACCGGGACAGGGGACGAGACCCAGTACTTC. This chain links TRBV12-3 or TRBV12-4 with TRBJ2-5; 10 positions agree with TRBD1. Trimming removed 5 bases from V and 5 bases from J; junction bases left unmatched: 8. This CDR3 region has 15 residues.

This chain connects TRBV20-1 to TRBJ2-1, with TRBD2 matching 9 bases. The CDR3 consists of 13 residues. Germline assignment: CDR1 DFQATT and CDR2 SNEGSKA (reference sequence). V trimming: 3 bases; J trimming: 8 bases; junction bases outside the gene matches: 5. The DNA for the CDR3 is TGCAGTGCTAGGACGGCGGGAGGGTATGAGCAGTTCTTC. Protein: CSARTAGGYEQFF.

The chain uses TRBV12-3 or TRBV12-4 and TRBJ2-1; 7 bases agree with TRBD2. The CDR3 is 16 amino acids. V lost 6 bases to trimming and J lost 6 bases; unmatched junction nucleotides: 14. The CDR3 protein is CASSPGGGRAINEQFF. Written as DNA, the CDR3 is TGTGCCAGCAGCCCCGGTGGGGGGAGGGCCATCAATGAGCAGTTCTTC.

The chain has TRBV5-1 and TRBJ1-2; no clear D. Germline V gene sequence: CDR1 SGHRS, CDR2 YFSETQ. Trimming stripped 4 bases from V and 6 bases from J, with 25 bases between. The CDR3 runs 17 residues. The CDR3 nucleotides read TGCGCCAGCAGCCCGGAGGTTTCGGGCCGCCAGACTGATGGCTACACCTTC. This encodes CASSPEVSGRQTDGYTF. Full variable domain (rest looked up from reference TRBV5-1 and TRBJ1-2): KAGVTQTPRYLIKTRGQQVTLSCSPISGHRSVSWYQQTPGQGLQFLFEYFSETQRNKGNFPGRFSGRQFSNSRSEMNVSTLELGDSALYLCASSPEVSGRQTDGYTFGSGTRLTVV.

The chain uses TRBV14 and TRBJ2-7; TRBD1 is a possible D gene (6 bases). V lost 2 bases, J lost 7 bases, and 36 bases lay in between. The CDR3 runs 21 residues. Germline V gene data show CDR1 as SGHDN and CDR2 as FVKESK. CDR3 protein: CASSQWSRSTGFEQFRFEQYF. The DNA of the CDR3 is TGTGCCAGCAGCCAATGGTCCAGGAGCACAGGGTTTGAGCAGTTCAGATTTGAGCAGTACTTC.